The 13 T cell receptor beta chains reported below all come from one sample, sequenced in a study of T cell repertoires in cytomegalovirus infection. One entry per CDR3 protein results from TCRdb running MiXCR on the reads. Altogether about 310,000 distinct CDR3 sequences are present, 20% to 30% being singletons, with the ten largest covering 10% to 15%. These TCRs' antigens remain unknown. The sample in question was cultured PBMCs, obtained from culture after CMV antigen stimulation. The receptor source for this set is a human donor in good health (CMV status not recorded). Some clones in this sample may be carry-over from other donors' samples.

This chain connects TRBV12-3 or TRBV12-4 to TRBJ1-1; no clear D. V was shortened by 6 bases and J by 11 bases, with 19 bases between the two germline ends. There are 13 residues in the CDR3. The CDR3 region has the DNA TGTGCCAGCAGACAGCAATGGGGTTTAGTCGCTTTCTTT. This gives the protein CASRQQWGLVAFF.

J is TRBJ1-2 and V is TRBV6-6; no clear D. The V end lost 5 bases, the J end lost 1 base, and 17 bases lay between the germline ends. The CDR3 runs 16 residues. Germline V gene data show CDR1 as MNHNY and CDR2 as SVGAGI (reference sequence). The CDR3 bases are TGTGCCAGCAGTGATGCCTCGCGCCGGATTAACTATGGCTACACCTTC. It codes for CASSDASRRINYGYTF.

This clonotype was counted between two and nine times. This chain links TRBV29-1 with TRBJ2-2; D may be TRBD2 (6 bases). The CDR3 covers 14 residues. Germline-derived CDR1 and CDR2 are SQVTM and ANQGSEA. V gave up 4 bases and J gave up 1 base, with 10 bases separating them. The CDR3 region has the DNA TGCAGCGTTGGCGTTAGCGGGAACACCGGGGAGCTGTTTTTT. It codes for CSVGVSGNTGELFF.

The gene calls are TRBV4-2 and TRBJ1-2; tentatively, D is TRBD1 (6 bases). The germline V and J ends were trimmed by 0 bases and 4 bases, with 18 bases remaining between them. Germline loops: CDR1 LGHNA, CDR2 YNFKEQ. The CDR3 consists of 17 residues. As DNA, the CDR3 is TGTGCCAGCAGCCAAGATAGACGGACAGAGGGTGGCTATGGCTACACCTTC. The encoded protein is CASSQDRRTEGGYGYTF.

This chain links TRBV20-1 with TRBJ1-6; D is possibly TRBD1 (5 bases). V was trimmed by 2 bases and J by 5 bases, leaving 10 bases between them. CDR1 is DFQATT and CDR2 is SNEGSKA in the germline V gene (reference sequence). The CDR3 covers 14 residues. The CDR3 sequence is CSARKHRHNSPLHF. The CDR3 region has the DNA TGCAGTGCTAGAAAGCACAGGCATAATTCACCCCTCCACTTT.

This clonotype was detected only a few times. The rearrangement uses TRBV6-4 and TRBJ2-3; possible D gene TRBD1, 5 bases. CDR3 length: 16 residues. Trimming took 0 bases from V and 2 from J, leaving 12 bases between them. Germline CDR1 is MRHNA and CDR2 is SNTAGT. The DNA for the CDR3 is TGTGCCAGCAGTGACTCCCCAGTAGGGGCCACAGATACGCAGTATTTT. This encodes CASSDSPVGATDTQYF.

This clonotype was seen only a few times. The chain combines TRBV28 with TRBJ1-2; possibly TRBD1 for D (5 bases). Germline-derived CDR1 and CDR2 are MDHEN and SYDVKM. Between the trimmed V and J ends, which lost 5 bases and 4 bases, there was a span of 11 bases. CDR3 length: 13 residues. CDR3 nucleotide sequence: TGTGCCAGCAGTCCGGGGCAAACCTATGGCTACACCTTC. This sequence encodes CASSPGQTYGYTF.

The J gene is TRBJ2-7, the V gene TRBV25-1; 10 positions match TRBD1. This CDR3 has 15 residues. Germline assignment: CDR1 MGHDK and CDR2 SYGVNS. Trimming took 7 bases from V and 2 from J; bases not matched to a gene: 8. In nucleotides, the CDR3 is TGTGCCAGCATAACCCGGGACAGGGGACCCTACGAGCAGTACGTC. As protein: CASITRDRGPYEQYV.

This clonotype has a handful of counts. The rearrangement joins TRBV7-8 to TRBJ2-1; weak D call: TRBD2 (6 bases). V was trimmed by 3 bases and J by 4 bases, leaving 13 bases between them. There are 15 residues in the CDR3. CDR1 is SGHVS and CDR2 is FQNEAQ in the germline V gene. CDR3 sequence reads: CASSFVTGRYNEQFF. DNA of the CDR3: TGTGCCAGCAGCTTCGTCACCGGGAGATACAATGAGCAGTTCTTC.

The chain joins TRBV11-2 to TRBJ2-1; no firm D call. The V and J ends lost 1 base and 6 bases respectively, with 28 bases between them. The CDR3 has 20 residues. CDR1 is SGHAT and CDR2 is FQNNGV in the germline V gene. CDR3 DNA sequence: TGTGCCAGCAGCTTAGGAGGTGTGGTGGCCCCCGGTCGGTTGGTCAATGAGCAGTTCTTC. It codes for CASSLGGVVAPGRLVNEQFF.

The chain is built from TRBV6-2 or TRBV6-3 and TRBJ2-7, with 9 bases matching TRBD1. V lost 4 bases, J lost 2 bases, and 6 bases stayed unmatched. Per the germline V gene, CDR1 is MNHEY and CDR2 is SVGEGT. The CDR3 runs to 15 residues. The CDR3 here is CASSSTGTGTYEQYV. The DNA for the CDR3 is TGTGCCAGCAGTTCGACCGGGACAGGGACCTACGAGCAGTACGTC.

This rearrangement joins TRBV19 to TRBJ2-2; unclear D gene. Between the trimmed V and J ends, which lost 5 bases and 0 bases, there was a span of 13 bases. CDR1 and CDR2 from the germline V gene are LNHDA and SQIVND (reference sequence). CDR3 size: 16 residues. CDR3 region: CASSWSAAPNTGELFF. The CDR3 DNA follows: TGTGCCAGTAGTTGGTCCGCAGCCCCGAACACCGGGGAGCTGTTTTTT.

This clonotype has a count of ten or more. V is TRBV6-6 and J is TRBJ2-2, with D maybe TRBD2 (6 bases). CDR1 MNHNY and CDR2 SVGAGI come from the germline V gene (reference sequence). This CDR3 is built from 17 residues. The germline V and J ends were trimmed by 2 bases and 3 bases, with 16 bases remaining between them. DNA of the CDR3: TGTGCCAGCAGTTACCCGGCCCGCGGGAAATACACCGGGGAGCTGTTTTTT. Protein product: CASSYPARGKYTGELFF.